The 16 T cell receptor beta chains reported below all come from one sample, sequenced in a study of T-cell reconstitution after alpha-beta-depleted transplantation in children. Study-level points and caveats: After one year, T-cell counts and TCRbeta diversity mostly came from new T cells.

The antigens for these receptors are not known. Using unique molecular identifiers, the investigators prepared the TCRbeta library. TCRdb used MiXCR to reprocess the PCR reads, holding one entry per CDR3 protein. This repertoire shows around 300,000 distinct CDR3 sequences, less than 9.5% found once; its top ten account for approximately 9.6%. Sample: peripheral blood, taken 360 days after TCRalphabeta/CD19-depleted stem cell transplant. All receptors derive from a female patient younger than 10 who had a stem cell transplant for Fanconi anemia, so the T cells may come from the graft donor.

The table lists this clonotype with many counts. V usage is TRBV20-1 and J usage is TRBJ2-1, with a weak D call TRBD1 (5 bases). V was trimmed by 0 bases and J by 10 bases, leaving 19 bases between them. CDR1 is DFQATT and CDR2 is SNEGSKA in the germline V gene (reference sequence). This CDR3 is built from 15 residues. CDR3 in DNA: TGCAGTGCTAGAGATGGGGCCAGGGTCGCCAACGAGCAGTTCTTC. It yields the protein CSARDGARVANEQFF.

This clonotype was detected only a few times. The CDR3 reads CASSSRLVEQFF. CDR3 in DNA: TGTGCCAGCAGCTCCCGACTCGTCGAGCAGTTCTTC. The chain uses TRBV7-2 and TRBJ2-1; D unclear. Between the trimmed V and J ends, which lost 4 bases and 10 bases, there was a span of 11 bases. In germline, CDR1 is SGHTA, CDR2 FQGNSA. The CDR3 length is 12 residues.

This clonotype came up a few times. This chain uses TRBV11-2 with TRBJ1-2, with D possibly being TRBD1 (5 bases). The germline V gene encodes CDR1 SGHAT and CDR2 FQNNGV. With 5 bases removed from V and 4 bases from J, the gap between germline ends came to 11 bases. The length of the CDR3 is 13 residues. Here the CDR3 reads CASSIDSPYGYTF. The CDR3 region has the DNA TGTGCCAGCAGCATCGACAGCCCCTATGGCTACACCTTC.

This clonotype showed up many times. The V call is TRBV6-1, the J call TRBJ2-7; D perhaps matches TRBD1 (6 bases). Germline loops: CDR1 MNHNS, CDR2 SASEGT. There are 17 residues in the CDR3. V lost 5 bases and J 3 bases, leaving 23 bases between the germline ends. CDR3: CASSRVADSLSFYEQYF. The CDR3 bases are TGTGCCAGCAGTCGAGTCGCGGACAGCCTCTCTTTCTACGAGCAGTACTTC.

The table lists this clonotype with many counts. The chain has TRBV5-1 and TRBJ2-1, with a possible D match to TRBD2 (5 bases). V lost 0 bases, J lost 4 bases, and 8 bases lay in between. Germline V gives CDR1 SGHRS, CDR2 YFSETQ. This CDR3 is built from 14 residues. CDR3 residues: CASSLAEGYNEQFF. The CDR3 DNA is TGCGCCAGCAGCTTGGCCGAGGGTTACAATGAGCAGTTCTTC.

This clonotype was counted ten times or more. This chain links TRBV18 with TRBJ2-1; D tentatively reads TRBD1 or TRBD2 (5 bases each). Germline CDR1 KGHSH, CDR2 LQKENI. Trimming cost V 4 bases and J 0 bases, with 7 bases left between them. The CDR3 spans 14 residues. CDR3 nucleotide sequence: TGTGCCAGCTCACGAGGGGCCTCCTACAATGAGCAGTTCTTC. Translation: CASSRGASYNEQFF.

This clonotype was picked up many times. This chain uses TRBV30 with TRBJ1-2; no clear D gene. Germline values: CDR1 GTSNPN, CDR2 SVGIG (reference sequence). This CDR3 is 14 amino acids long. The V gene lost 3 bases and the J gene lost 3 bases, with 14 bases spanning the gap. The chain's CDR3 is CAWREPQEYYGYTF. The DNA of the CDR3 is TGTGCCTGGAGAGAGCCGCAGGAATACTATGGCTACACCTTC.

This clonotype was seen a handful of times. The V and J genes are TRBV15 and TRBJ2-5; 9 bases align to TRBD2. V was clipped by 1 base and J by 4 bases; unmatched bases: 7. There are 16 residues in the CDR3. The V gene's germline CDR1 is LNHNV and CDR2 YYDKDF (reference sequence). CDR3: CATSRGPPSGIETQYF. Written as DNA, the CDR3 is TGTGCCACCAGCAGAGGCCCCCCTAGCGGGATAGAGACCCAGTACTTC.

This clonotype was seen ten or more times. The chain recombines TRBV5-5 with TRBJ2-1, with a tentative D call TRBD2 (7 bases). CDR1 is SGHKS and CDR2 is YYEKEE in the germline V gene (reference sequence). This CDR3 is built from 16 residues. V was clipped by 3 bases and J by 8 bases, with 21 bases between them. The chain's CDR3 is CASSSLSAGASYEQFF. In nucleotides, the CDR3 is TGTGCCAGCAGCTCCCTATCGGCGGGGGCCTCCTATGAGCAGTTCTTC. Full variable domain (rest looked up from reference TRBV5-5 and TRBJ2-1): DAGVTQSPTHLIKTRGQQVTLRCSPISGHKSVSWYQQVLGQGPQFIFQYYEKEERGRGNFPDRFSARQFPNYSSELNVNALLLGDSALYLCASSSLSAGASYEQFFGPGTRLTVL.

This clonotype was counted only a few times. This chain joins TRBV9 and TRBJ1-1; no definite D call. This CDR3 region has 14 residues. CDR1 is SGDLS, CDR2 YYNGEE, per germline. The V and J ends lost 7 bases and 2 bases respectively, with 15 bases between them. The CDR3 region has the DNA TGTGCCAGCCCATACCGACGGGATAACACTGAAGCTTTCTTT. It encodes CASPYRRDNTEAFF.

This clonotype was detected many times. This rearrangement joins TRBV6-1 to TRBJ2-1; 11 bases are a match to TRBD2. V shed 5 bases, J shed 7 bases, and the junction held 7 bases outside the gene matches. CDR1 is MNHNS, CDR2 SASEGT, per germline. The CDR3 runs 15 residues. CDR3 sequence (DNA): TGTGCCAGCAGTCTCACTAGCGGGAGAGGGAATGAGCAGTTCTTC. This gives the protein CASSLTSGRGNEQFF.

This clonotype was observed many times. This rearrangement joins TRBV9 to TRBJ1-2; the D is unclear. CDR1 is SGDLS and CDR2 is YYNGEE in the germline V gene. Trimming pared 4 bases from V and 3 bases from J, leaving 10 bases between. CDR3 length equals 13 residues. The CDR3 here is CASSSVLHYGYTF. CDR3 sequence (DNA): TGTGCCAGCAGCTCTGTGCTCCACTATGGCTACACCTTC.

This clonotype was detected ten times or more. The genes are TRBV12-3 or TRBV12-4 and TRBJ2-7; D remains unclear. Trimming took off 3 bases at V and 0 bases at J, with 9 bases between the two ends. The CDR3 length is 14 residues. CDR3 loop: CASSFGTNSYEQYF. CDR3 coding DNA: TGTGCCAGCAGTTTTGGTACGAACTCCTACGAGCAGTACTTC.

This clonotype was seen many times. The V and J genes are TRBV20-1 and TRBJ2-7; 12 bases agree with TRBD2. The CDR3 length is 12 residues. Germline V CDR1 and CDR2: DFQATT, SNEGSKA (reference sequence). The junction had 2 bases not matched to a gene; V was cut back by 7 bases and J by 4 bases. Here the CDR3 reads CSGLAGEYEQYF. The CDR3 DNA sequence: TGCAGTGGACTAGCGGGGGAGTACGAGCAGTACTTC.

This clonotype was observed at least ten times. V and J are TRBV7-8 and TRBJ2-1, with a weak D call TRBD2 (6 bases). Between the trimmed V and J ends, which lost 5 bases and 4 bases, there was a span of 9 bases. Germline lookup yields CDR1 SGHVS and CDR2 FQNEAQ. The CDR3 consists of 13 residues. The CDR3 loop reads CASSAGSYNEQFF. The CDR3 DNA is TGTGCCAGCAGCGCGGGGAGTTACAATGAGCAGTTCTTC.

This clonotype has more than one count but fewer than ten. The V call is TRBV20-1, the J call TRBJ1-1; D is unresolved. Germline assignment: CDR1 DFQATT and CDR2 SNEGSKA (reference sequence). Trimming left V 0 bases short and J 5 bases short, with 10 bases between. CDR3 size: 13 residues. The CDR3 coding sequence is TGCAGTGCTAGAGATCTCCGGGATACTGAAGCTTTCTTT. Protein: CSARDLRDTEAFF.